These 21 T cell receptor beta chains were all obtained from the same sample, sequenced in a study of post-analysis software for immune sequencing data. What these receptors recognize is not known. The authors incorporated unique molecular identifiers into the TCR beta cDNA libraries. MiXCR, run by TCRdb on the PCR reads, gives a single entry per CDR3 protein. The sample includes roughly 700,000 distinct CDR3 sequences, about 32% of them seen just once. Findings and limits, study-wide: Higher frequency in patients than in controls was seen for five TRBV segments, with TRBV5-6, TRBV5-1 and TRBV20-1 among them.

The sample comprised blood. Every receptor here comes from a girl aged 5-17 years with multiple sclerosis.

In nucleotides, the CDR3 is TGTGCCAGAGCCGCACAGGGGGCTTACGAGCAGTACTTC. Translated, it gives CARAAQGAYEQYF. The chain uses TRBV2 and TRBJ2-7, with 9 bases lining up with TRBD1. The germline CDR1 and CDR2 sequences are SNHLY and FYNNEI. The CDR3 is 13 residues long. V lost 9 bases to trimming and J lost 4 bases; unmatched junction nucleotides: 7.

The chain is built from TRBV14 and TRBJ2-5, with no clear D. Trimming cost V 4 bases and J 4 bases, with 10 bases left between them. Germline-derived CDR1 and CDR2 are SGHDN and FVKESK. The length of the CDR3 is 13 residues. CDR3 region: CASSPGRGETQYF. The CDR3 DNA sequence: TGTGCCAGCAGCCCCGGACGTGGAGAGACCCAGTACTTC.

As DNA, the CDR3 is TGCGCCAGCAGCGAAGTCAGGGACACCCAAGAGACCCAGTACTTC. Protein: CASSEVRDTQETQYF. This rearrangement joins TRBV5-1 to TRBJ2-5, with a possible D match to TRBD1 (6 bases). Trimming shortened V by 4 bases and J by 1 base, and 14 bases separated the two germline ends. The CDR3 contains 15 residues. Germline V gene sequence: CDR1 SGHRS, CDR2 YFSETQ. Variable domain in full (rest from reference TRBV5-1 and TRBJ2-5): KAGVTQTPRYLIKTRGQQVTLSCSPISGHRSVSWYQQTPGQGLQFLFEYFSETQRNKGNFPGRFSGRQFSNSRSEMNVSTLELGDSALYLCASSEVRDTQETQYFGPGTRLLVL.

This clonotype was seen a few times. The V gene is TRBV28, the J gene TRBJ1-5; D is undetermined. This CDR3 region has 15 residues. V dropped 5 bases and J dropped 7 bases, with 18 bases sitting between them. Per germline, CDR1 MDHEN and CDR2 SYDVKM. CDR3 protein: CASSPPADVWQPQHF. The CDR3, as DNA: TGTGCCAGCAGTCCGCCCGCTGATGTTTGGCAGCCCCAGCATTTT.

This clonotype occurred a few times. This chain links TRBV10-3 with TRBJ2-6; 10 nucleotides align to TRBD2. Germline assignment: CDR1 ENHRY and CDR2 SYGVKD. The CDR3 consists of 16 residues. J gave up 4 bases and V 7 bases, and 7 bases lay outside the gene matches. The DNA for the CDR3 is TGTGCCATCAATCCTAGCGGGAGTCCCGGGGCCAACGTCCTGACTTTC. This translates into CAINPSGSPGANVLTF.

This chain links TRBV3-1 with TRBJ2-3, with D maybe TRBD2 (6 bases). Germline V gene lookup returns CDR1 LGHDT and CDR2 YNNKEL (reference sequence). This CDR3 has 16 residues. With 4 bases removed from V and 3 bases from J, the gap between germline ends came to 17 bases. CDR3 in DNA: TGTGCCAGCAGCCGTAAGGGGAGGAGTAGTACAGATACGCAGTATTTT. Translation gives CASSRKGRSSTDTQYF.

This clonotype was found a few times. Here the CDR3 reads CASNPGLWLSNQPQHF. Here the CDR3 DNA reads TGTGCCAGCAACCCTGGGTTGTGGTTGAGCAATCAGCCCCAGCATTTT. This chain links TRBV12-3 or TRBV12-4 with TRBJ1-5; no clear D. Trimming took off 7 bases at V and 1 base at J, with 17 bases between the two ends. CDR3 length: 16 amino acids.

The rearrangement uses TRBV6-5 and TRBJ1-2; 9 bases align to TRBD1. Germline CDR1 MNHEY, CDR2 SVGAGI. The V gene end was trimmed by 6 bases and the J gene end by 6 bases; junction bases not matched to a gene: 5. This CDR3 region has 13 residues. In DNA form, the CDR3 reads TGTGCCAGCAGCCGGGACAGGGCCGATGGCTACACCTTC. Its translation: CASSRDRADGYTF.

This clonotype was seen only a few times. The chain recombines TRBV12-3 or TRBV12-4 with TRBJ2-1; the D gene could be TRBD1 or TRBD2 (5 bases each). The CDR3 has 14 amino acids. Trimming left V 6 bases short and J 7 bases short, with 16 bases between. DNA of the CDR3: TGTGCCAGCAGGTTCCCCGGGGCCGGGAATGAGCAGTTCTTC. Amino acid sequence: CASRFPGAGNEQFF.

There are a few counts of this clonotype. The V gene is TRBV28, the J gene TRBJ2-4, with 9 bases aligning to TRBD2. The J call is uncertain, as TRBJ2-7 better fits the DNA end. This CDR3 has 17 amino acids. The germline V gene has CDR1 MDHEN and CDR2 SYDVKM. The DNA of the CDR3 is TGTGCCAGCAGTTTAGGGTTGCGGGAGGGCCCTCGAGGCGAGCAGTACTTC. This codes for CASSLGLREGPRGEQYF.

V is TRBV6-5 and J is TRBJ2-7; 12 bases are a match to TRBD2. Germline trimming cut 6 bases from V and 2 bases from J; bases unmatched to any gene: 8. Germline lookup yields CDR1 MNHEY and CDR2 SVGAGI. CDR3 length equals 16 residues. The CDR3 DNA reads TGTGCCAGCAGGCGGACCGGACTAGCGGGGACCTACGAGCAGTACTTC. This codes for CASRRTGLAGTYEQYF.

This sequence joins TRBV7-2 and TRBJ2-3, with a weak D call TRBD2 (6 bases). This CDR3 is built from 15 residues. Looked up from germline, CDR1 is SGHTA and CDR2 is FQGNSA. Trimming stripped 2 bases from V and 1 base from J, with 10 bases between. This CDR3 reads CASSLRDFRTDTQYF. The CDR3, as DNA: TGTGCCAGCAGCTTAAGGGACTTCCGCACAGATACGCAGTATTTT. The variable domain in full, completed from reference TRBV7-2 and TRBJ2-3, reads GAGVSQSPSNKVTEKGKDVELRCDPISGHTALYWYRQSLGQGLEFLIYFQGNSAPDKSGLPSDRFSAERTGGSVSTLTIQRTQQEDSAVYLCASSLRDFRTDTQYFGPGTRLTVL.

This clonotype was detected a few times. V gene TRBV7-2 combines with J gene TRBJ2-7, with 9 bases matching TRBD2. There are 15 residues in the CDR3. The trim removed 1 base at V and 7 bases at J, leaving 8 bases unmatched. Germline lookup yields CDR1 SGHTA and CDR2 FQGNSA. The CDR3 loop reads CASSLGGSGGWEQYF. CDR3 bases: TGTGCCAGCAGCTTAGGCGGTAGCGGGGGCTGGGAGCAGTACTTC.

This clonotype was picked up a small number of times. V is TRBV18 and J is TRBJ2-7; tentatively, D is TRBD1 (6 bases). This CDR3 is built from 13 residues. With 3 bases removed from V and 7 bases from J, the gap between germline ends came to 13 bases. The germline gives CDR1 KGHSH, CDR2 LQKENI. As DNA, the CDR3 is TGTGCCAGCTCACCGGACAGCCCGGGGGAGCAGTACTTC. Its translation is CASSPDSPGEQYF. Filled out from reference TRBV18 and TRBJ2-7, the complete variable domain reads NAGVMQNPRHLVRRRGQEARLRCSPMKGHSHVYWYRQLPEEGLKFMVYLQKENIIDESGMPKERFSAEFPKEGPSILRIQQVVRGDSAAYFCASSPDSPGEQYFGPGTRLTVT.

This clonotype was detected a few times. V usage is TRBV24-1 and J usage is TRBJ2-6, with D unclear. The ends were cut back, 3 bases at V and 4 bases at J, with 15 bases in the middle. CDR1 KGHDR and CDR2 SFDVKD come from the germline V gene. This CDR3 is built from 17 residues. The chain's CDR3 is CATSDGDWFSGANVLTF. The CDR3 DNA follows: TGTGCCACCAGTGATGGGGATTGGTTTTCAGGGGCCAACGTCCTGACTTTC.

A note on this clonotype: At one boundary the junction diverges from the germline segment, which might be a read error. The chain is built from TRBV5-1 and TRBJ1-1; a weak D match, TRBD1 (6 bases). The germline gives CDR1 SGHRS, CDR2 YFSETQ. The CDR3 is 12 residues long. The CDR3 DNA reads TGCGTCAGCCGGGACACGAACACTGAAGCTTTCTTT. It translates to CVSRDTNTEAFF.

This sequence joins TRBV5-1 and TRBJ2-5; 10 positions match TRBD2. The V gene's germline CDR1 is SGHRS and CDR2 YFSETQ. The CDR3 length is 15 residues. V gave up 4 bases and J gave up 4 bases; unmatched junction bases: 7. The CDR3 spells CASSGGTSVGETQYF. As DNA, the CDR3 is TGCGCCAGCAGCGGGGGGACTAGCGTGGGAGAGACCCAGTACTTC.

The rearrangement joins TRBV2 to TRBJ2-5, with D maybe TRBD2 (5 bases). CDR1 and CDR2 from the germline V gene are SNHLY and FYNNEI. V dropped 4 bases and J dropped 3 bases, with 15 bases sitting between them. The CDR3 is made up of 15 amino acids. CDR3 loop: CASSGATGMEETQYF. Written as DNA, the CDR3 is TGTGCCAGCAGTGGGGCCACGGGAATGGAAGAGACCCAGTACTTC.

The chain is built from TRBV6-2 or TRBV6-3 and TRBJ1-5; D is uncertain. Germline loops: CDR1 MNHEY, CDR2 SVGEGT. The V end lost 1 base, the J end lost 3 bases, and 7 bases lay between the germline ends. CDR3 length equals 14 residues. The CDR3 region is CASSYYSHNQPQHF. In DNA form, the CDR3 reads TGTGCCAGCAGTTACTACAGCCACAATCAGCCCCAGCATTTT.

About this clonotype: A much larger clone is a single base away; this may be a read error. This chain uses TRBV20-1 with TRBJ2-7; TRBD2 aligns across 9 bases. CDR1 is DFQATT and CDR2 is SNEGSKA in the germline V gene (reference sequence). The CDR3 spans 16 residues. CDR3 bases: TGCAGTACTAGCCCCTCTTTAGATAGCGGGAGATACGAGCAGTACTTC. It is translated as CSTSPSLDSGRYEQYF.

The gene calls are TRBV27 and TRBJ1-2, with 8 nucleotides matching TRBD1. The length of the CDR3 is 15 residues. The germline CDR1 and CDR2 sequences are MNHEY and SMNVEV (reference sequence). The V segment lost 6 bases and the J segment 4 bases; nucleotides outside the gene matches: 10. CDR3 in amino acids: CASRTTGQGGYGYTF. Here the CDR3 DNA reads TGTGCCAGCAGAACGACTGGACAGGGCGGCTATGGCTACACCTTC.